This T cell receptor beta chain was sequenced in a study of blood T cells in healthy people across ages. This clonotype was found a few times. V lost 1 base, J lost 3 bases, and 7 bases lay in between. The CDR3 totals 13 residues. Germline V gene lookup returns CDR1 LNHNV and CDR2 YYDKDF (reference sequence). Alongside a J-beta primer mix, a sample-barcoded 5' primer served in a second PCR lasting roughly 7 to 12 cycles. TCRdb independently ran MiXCR on the 5' RACE reads; one entry per CDR3 protein. The data contain 850,000 to 1,300,000 distinct CDR3 sequences, around 43% of them seen just once; the ten biggest clones take up approximately 17%.

The chain employs TRBV15 and TRBJ2-7; D call uncertain. This receptor was taken from a woman aged 55-75 years in good health. The specimen was blood. CDR3 nucleotides: TGTGCCACCAGCAGAGGGACGGACTACGAGCAGTACTTC. Translating gives CATSRGTDYEQYF.